This paragraph covers one TCR beta chain sequence. CD8+CD57+ cell expansion had been shown by flow cytometry in patients chosen for sequencing. The patients, all of them, had severe acquired aplastic anemia. This specimen comes from a study of CD8+CD57+ T cells in acquired aplastic anemia. The CDR3 runs 13 residues. Trimming stripped 6 bases from V and 0 bases from J, with 11 bases between. Germline V CDR1 and CDR2: SQVTM, ANQGSEA. The TCR beta profiling, which covered VDJ combination and CDR3 sequence, was carried out using genomic DNA as the template. From the reads, TCRdb called clonotypes with MiXCR, one entry per CDR3 protein. Among roughly 220,000 distinct CDR3 sequences listed, 65% were seen once.

The chain carries TRBV29-1 and TRBJ1-2, with D possibly TRBD1 on 5 matching bases. Sequenced: sorted CD4+, CD8+, or CD8+CD57+ T cells (not recorded which) from PBMCs. The clonotype comes from a human donor with aplastic anemia. CDR3 DNA: TGCAGCGTCTTCCTAGGGGCTAACTATGGCTACACCTTC. Its translation is CSVFLGANYGYTF.